This TCR beta chain came from a study of shared clonotypes between healthy human individuals. CDR1 and CDR2 from the germline V gene are LNHDA and SQIVND (reference sequence). Deletions cut 5 bases from V and 5 bases from J, with 16 bases between. The CDR3 consists of 15 residues. The protocol was immunoSEQ multiplex PCR, while the TCRdb copy is restricted to in-frame clones and leaves out a portion. The sample includes about 1.5 million clones, 95% to 99% of them seen just once. The gene calls are TRBV19 and TRBJ2-1; weak D call: TRBD2 (6 bases). The receptor comes from a man aged 25 to 40 in good health. Input material: naive CD4+ T cells sorted from blood. Documented subset: CD45RA+ positively selected. The CDR3 DNA follows: TGTGCCAGTAGTCCCCCAGGGACTCGACACAATGAGCAGTTCTTC. Translation: CASSPPGTRHNEQFF.